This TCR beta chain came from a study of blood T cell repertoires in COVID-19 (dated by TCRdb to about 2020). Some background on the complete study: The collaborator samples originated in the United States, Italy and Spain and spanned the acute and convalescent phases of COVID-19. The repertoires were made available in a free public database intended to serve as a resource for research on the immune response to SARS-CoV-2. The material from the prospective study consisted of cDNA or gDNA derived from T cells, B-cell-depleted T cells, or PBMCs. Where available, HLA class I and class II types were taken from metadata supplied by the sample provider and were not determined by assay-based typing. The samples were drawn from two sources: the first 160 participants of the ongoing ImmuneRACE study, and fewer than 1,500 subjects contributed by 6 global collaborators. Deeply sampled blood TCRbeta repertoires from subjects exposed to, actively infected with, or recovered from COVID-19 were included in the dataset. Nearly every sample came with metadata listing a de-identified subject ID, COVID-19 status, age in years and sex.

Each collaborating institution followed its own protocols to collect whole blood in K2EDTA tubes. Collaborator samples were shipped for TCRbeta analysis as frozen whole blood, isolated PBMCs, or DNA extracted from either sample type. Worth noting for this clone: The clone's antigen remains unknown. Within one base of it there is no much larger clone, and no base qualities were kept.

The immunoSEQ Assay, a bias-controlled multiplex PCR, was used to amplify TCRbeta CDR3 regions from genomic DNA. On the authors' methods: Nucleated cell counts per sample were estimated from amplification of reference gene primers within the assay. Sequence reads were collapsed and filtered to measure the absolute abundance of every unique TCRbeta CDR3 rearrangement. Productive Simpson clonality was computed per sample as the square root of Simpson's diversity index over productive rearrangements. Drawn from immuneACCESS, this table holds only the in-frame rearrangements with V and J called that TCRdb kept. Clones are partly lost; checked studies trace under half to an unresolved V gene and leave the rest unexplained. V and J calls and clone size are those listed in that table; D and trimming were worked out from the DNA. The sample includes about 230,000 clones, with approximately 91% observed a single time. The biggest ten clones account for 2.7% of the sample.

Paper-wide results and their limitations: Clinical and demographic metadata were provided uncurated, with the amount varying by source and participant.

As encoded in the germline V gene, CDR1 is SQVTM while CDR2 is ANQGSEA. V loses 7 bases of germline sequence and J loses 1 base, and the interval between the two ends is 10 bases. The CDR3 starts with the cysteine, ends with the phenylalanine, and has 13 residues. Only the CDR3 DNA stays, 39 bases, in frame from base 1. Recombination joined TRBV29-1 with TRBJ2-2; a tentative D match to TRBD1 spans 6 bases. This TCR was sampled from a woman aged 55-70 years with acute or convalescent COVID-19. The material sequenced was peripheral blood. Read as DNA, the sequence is TGCAGCGGATTGACAGGGAACACCGGGGAGCTGTTTTTT. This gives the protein CSGLTGNTGELFF.